This passage covers 21 T cell receptor beta chains from one sample sequenced in a study of tumor-infiltrating lymphocytes in localized non-small cell lung cancer. Assay used: immunoSEQ multiplex PCR; TCRdb lists only in-frame clones, some missing. This table has 21,000 or so clones, more than 75% appearing once. The sequenced sample was lung tumor tissue. These receptors were obtained from a human donor with non-small cell lung cancer.

This rearrangement joins TRBV9 to TRBJ2-7; tentatively, D is TRBD2 (5 bases). Trimming stripped 4 bases from V and 3 bases from J, with 20 bases between. The germline V gene has CDR1 SGDLS and CDR2 YYNGEE. CDR3 length equals 16 residues. This CDR3 is CASSPTRGGRNYEQYF. The CDR3 DNA reads as TGTGCCAGCAGCCCCACCCGAGGAGGACGGAACTACGAGCAGTACTTC.

The chain carries TRBV30 and TRBJ2-1; a possible D gene is TRBD1 (6 bases). CDR1 is GTSNPN and CDR2 is SVGIG in the germline V gene (reference sequence). V dropped 3 bases and J dropped 9 bases, with 12 bases sitting between them. The length of the CDR3 is 12 residues. Here the CDR3 DNA reads TGTGCCTGGAGGGACAGCGGTAGTGAGCAGTTCTTC. Translation: CAWRDSGSEQFF. The variable domain in full, completed from reference TRBV30 and TRBJ2-1, reads SQTIHQWPATLVQPVGSPLSLECTVEGTSNPNLYWYRQAAGRGLQLLFYSVGIGQISSEVPQNLSASRPQDRQFILSSKKLLLSDSGFYLCAWRDSGSEQFFGPGTRLTVL.

This clone was recorded a few times. The chain links TRBV20-1 to TRBJ1-5; D is unclear. The germline CDR1 and CDR2 sequences are DFQATT and SNEGSKA (reference sequence). The CDR3 runs 11 residues. V shed 6 bases and J shed 12 bases, with 15 bases lying between them. The CDR3 coding sequence is TGCAGTGCCCTTTCCTTGGGCGTCCAGCATTTT. This codes for CSALSLGVQHF.

The genes are TRBV18 and TRBJ2-4, with unresolved D. V lost 1 base and J lost 1, with 11 bases in between. Germline-derived CDR1 and CDR2 are KGHSH and LQKENI. This CDR3 contains 16 residues. The CDR3 DNA reads TGTGCCAGCTCACCACTATTTGAGGTGGCCAAAAACATTCAGTACTTC. Translated, it gives CASSPLFEVAKNIQYF.

The rearrangement links TRBV7-3 to TRBJ2-2; 13 bases line up with TRBD2. The length of the CDR3 is 18 residues. Germline V gene data show CDR1 as SGHTA and CDR2 as FQGTGA. V was pared by 4 bases and J by 4 bases, with 9 bases of the junction left unmatched. The CDR3 spells CASSSPPGLAGSTGELFF. For the CDR3, the DNA is TGTGCCAGCAGCTCACCACCGGGACTAGCGGGAAGCACCGGGGAGCTGTTTTTT.

A few counts support this clone. This chain connects TRBV5-6 to TRBJ2-5; D perhaps matches TRBD2 (6 bases). CDR3 length equals 14 residues. From germline, CDR1 is SGHDT and CDR2 YYEEEE. The V end lost 0 bases, the J end lost 5 bases, and 11 bases lay between the germline ends. The CDR3, as DNA: TGTGCCAGCAGCTTGGGCGGGGAGTGGGAGACCCAGTACTTC. It is translated as CASSLGGEWETQYF.

The chain has TRBV6-1 and TRBJ1-5; tentative D call: TRBD1 (6 bases). Trimming removed 0 bases from V and 7 bases from J, with 16 bases in between. Germline-derived CDR1 and CDR2 are MNHNS and SASEGT. The CDR3 consists of 16 residues. Here the CDR3 DNA reads TGTGCCAGCAGTGAAGCCCTGACCAGGGGAGGACAGCCCCAGCATTTT. Protein: CASSEALTRGGQPQHF.

The chain combines TRBV5-1 with TRBJ1-1, with a tentative D call TRBD1 (6 bases). Germline-derived CDR1 and CDR2 are SGHRS and YFSETQ. The CDR3 is 13 residues long. Trimming took 4 bases from V and 3 from J, leaving 10 bases between them. DNA for the CDR3: TGCGCCAGCAGCGAGGGGGGAGACACTGAAGCTTTCTTT. This sequence encodes CASSEGGDTEAFF. Full variable domain (outside the CDR3, taken from reference TRBV5-1 and TRBJ1-1): KAGVTQTPRYLIKTRGQQVTLSCSPISGHRSVSWYQQTPGQGLQFLFEYFSETQRNKGNFPGRFSGRQFSNSRSEMNVSTLELGDSALYLCASSEGGDTEAFFGQGTRLTVV.

This clone was seen only once. The chain has TRBV27 and TRBJ1-2; the match to TRBD1 covers 9 bases. CDR1 and CDR2 from the germline V gene are MNHEY and SMNVEV (reference sequence). This CDR3 has 16 amino acids. J was trimmed by 5 bases and V by 5 bases; bases with no gene match: 12. CDR3 in amino acids: CASSRYTTGGDYGYTF. In DNA, the CDR3 is TGTGCCAGCAGTCGATACACGACAGGGGGGGATTATGGCTACACCTTC.

V usage is TRBV18 and J usage is TRBJ2-3; no clear D gene. CDR1 KGHSH and CDR2 LQKENI come from the germline V gene. V was clipped by 5 bases and J by 10 bases, with 10 bases between them. The CDR3 sequence is 11 residues long. The CDR3 DNA is TGTGCCAGCTCAGGGGAAGGTCCGCAGTATTTT. Translation: CASSGEGPQYF. Supplemented by reference TRBV18 and TRBJ2-3, the full variable domain reads NAGVMQNPRHLVRRRGQEARLRCSPMKGHSHVYWYRQLPEEGLKFMVYLQKENIIDESGMPKERFSAEFPKEGPSILRIQQVVRGDSAAYFCASSGEGPQYFGPGTRLTVL.

This chain joins TRBV28 and TRBJ2-7; 10 nucleotides line up with TRBD2. Germline V CDR1 and CDR2: MDHEN, SYDVKM. The CDR3 totals 12 residues. The V segment lost 1 base and the J segment 9 bases; nucleotides outside the gene matches: 0. The CDR3 here is CASSLLAGGQYF. CDR3 DNA: TGTGCCAGCAGTTTATTAGCGGGAGGGCAGTACTTC.

The chain joins TRBV5-1 to TRBJ2-7; 8 nucleotides align to TRBD2. This CDR3 spans 17 amino acids. Germline CDR1 reads SGHRS; CDR2 reads YFSETQ. V shed 2 bases and J 3 bases; nucleotides not matched to a gene: 13. The DNA of the CDR3 is TGCGCCAGCAGCTTCTCCCCATCCCGCAGCGGGAGCTACGAGCAGTACTTC. The encoded protein is CASSFSPSRSGSYEQYF.

This chain links TRBV28 with TRBJ1-2, with D perhaps matching TRBD1 (6 bases). V dropped 4 bases and J dropped 3 bases, with 6 bases sitting between them. Germline-derived CDR1 and CDR2 are MDHEN and SYDVKM. The CDR3 totals 12 residues. The CDR3 bases are TGTGCCAGCAGTTCAGGGGACTATGGCTACACCTTC. Its protein is CASSSGDYGYTF.

This clone was detected once. This CDR3 is CASSSDRASGYTF. The CDR3 DNA is TGTGCCAGCAGCTCTGACAGGGCTTCTGGCTACACCTTC. The chain carries TRBV5-4 and TRBJ1-2, with 7 bases matching TRBD1. CDR3 size: 13 residues. V shed 3 bases and J 7 bases; nucleotides not matched to a gene: 6. Germline values: CDR1 SGHNT, CDR2 YYREEE (reference sequence). The variable domain in full, completed from reference TRBV5-4 and TRBJ1-2, reads ETGVTQSPTHLIKTRGQQVTLRCSSQSGHNTVSWYQQALGQGPQFIFQYYREEENGRGNFPPRFSGLQFPNYSSELNVNALELDDSALYLCASSSDRASGYTFGSGTRLTVV.

The chain links TRBV28 to TRBJ2-4, with 7 nucleotides matching TRBD1. V lost 7 bases to trimming and J lost 6 bases; unmatched junction nucleotides: 9. The CDR3 contains 14 residues. The germline V gene has CDR1 MDHEN and CDR2 SYDVKM. The CDR3: CASNPGQVINIQYF. The CDR3 DNA is TGTGCCAGCAACCCTGGACAGGTCATAAACATTCAGTACTTC.

The chain links TRBV6-6 to TRBJ2-7; 8 positions match TRBD1. Losses at the gene ends were 6 bases for V and 2 bases for J; bases not matched to a gene: 9. Germline V gene sequence: CDR1 MNHNY, CDR2 SVGAGI (reference sequence). The CDR3 sequence is 15 residues long. The CDR3 bases are TGTGCCAGCAGGGACGGACAGGGTGGAGCCTACGAGCAGTACTTC. It specifies CASRDGQGGAYEQYF.

V and J are TRBV7-3 and TRBJ1-2; D uncertain. V lost 5 bases, J lost 8 bases, and 15 bases lay in between. CDR1 is SGHTA and CDR2 is FQGTGA in the germline V gene. This CDR3 has 13 residues. The CDR3 region has the DNA TGTGCCAGCAGCGAGCGACCGCTACTGGGCTACACCTTC. Its protein is CASSERPLLGYTF.

This chain connects TRBV4-1 to TRBJ2-1; 7 nucleotides line up with TRBD1. The trim removed 2 bases at V and 12 bases at J, leaving 16 bases unmatched. This CDR3 spans 16 amino acids. Germline V lookup: CDR1 MGHRA, CDR2 YSYEKL. The CDR3 sequence: CASSQSTGKGSTVQFF. The CDR3 DNA reads as TGCGCCAGCAGCCAATCGACAGGGAAGGGGTCTACAGTGCAGTTCTTC.

The chain employs TRBV6-1 and TRBJ1-3; D might be TRBD1 (6 bases). V shed 3 bases and J shed 0 bases, with 12 bases lying between them. The CDR3 runs to 16 residues. Germline CDR1 reads MNHNS; CDR2 reads SASEGT. The CDR3 is CASSDTGIPSGNTIYF. For the CDR3, the DNA is TGTGCCAGCAGTGATACAGGGATACCCTCTGGAAACACCATATATTTT.

The chain joins TRBV5-1 to TRBJ2-3; D is ambiguous. The V gene's germline CDR1 is SGHRS and CDR2 YFSETQ. V was clipped by 2 bases and J by 3 bases, with 1 base between them. CDR3 size: 11 residues. The CDR3 coding sequence is TGCGCCAGCAGCTTTACAGATACGCAGTATTTT. The encoded protein is CASSFTDTQYF.

This clone has just one count. The chain joins TRBV2 to TRBJ1-1; D perhaps matches TRBD1 (6 bases). Trimming cost V 5 bases and J 7 bases, with 14 bases left between them. This CDR3 has 13 amino acids. Germline-derived CDR1 and CDR2 are SNHLY and FYNNEI. The chain's CDR3 is CASSYTGQGEAFF. The CDR3 coding sequence is TGTGCCAGCAGTTATACAGGGCAGGGTGAAGCTTTCTTT.